This TCR beta chain came from a study of shared clonotypes between healthy human individuals. Across the whole study: Aged 18 to 49, the donors were a couple of women and a few men.

Each PCR replicate from the sorted subsets contained 150 to 250 ng DNA, which is 25,000 to 30,000 T cell genomes. Assay: immunoSEQ multiplex PCR; the TCRdb copy retains only in-frame clones and omits some. Of some 2,000,000 clones in the sample, approximately 96% were seen once. With respect to this clone: Its target is not known. This sample also contains other DNA sequences that code for the same CDR3.

The V gene's germline CDR1 is SGHTA and CDR2 FQGNSA. V dropped 5 bases and J dropped 0 bases, with 8 bases sitting between them. This CDR3 comprises 13 residues. Broader study findings: Approximately 4.9% of naive CD4 clonotypes were shared across several donors. Rarefaction demonstrated incomplete sorted-subset sequencing despite large depth.

The clonotype was recovered from a man between 18 and 29 years old in good health. Sequenced material: naive CD4+ T cells sorted from blood. The subset here: CD45RA+ positively selected. This chain uses TRBV7-2 with TRBJ2-7; the D is unclear. CDR3 coding DNA: TGTGCCAGCAGCCCAGACTTCTCCTACGAGCAGTACTTC. Encoded protein: CASSPDFSYEQYF.